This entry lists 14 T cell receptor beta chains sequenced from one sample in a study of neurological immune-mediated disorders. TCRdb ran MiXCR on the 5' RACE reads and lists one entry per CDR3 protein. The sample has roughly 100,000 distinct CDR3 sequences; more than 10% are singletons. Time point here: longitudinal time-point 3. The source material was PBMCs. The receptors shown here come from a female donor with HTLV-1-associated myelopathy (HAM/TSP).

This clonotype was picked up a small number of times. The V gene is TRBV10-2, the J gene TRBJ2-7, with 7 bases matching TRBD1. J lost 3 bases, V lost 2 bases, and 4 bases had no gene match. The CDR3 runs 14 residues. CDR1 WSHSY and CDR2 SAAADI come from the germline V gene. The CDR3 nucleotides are TGCGCCAGCAGTGAGCCCGGGACAGACTACGAGCAGTACTTC. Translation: CASSEPGTDYEQYF.

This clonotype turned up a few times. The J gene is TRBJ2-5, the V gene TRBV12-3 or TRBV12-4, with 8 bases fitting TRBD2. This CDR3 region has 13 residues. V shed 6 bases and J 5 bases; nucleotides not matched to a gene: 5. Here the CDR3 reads CASRTAGVETQYF. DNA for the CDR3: TGTGCCAGCAGAACAGCGGGGGTGGAGACCCAGTACTTC.

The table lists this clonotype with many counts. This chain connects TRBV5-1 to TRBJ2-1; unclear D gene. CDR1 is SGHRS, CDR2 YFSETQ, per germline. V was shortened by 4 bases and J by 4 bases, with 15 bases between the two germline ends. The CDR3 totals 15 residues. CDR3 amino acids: CASSPRESQYNEQFF. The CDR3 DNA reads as TGCGCCAGCAGCCCCCGAGAGTCCCAATACAATGAGCAGTTCTTC. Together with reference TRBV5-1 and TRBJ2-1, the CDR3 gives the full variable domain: KAGVTQTPRYLIKTRGQQVTLSCSPISGHRSVSWYQQTPGQGLQFLFEYFSETQRNKGNFPGRFSGRQFSNSRSEMNVSTLELGDSALYLCASSPRESQYNEQFFGPGTRLTVL.

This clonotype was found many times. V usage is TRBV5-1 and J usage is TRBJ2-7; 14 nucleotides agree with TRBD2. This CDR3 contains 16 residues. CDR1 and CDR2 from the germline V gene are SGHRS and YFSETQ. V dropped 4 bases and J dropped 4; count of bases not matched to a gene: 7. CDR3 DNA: TGCGCCAGCAGCCTCCAAGGGACTAGCGGGGGTTACGAGCAGTACTTC. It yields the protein CASSLQGTSGGYEQYF.

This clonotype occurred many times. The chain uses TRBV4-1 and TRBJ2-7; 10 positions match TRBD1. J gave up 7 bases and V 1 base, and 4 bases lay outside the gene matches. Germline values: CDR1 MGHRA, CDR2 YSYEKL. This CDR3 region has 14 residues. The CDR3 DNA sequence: TGCGCCAGCAGCCAAGCACCGGGACAGGGGGAGCAGTACTTC. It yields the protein CASSQAPGQGEQYF.

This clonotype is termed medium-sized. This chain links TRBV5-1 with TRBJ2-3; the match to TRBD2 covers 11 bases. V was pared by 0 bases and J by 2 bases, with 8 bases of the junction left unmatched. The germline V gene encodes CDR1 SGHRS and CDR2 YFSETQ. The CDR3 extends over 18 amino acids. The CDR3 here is CASSLEASGGSYTDTQYF. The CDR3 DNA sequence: TGCGCCAGCAGCTTGGAAGCTAGCGGGGGGTCCTACACAGATACGCAGTATTTT.

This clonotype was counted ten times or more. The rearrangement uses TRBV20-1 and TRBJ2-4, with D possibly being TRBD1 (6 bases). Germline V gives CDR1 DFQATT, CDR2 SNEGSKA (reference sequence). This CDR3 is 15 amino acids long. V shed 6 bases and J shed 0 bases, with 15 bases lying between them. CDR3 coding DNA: TGCAGTGCCGAGCCGGGACACCTAGCCAAAAACATTCAGTACTTC. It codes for CSAEPGHLAKNIQYF.

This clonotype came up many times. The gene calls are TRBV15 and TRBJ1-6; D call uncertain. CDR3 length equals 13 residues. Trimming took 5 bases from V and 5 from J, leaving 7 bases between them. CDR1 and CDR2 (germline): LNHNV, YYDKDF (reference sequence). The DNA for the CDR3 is TGTGCCACCAGCGTTTCAGATAATTCACCCCTCCACTTT. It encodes CATSVSDNSPLHF.

The CDR3 DNA is TGCGCCAGCAGCTCAGGGCCAGAGACTAGCCAGGAGACCCAGTACTTC. It encodes CASSSGPETSQETQYF. V and J are TRBV5-1 and TRBJ2-5; 7 nucleotides agree with TRBD2. Germline V gene data show CDR1 as SGHRS and CDR2 as YFSETQ. The J segment lost 5 bases and the V segment lost 3 bases, leaving 13 bases of the junction unmatched. The CDR3 is made up of 16 amino acids.

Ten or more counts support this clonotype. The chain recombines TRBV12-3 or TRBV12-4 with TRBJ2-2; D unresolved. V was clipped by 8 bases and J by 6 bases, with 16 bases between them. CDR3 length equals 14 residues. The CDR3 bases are TGTGCCAGCCAAGATGATTTTGGGGCCGGGGAGCTGTTTTTT. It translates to CASQDDFGAGELFF.

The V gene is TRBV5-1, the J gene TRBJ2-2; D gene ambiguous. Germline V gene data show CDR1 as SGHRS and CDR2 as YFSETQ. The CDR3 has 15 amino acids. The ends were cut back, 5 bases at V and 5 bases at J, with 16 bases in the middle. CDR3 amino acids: CASSSRWRLTGELFF. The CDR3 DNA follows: TGCGCCAGCAGTAGCCGGTGGCGGCTTACCGGGGAGCTGTTTTTT.

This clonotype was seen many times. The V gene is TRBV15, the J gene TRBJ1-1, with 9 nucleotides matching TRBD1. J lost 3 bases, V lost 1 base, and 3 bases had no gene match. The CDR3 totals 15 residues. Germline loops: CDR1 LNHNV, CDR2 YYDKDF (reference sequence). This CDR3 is CATSRGGTGYTEAFF. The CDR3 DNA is TGTGCCACCAGCAGAGGAGGGACAGGGTACACTGAAGCTTTCTTT.

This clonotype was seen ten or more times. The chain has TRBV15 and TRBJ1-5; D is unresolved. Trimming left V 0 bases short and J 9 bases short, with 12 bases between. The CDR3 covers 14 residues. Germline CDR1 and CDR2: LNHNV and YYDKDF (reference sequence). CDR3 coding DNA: TGTGCCACCAGCAGAGATAAAGATGGGCGGCCCCAGCATTTT. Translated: CATSRDKDGRPQHF.

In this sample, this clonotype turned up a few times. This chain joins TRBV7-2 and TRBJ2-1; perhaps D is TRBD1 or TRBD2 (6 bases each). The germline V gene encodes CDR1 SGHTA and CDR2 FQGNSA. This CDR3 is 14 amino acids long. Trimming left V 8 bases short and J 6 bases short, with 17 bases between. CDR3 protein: CASSFGGQRNEQFF. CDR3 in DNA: TGTGCCAGCTCGTTCGGGGGCCAGCGCAATGAGCAGTTCTTC.